Listed below are T cell receptor beta chains from one sample, sequenced in a study of blood T cells in healthy people across ages. Using its own MiXCR run on the 5' RACE reads, TCRdb lists one record per CDR3 protein. The table lists some 700,000 distinct CDR3 sequences, approximately 39% of them singletons. Material for sequencing was blood. These receptors all stem from a woman aged 55-69 years in good health. CDR3s leave out the opening cysteine and the closing phenylalanine or tryptophan. A D gene is named only where the DNA matches it firmly. For some rows the clone size is stated as once, few or many, or as a class when expanded; others skip it.

j_call clone_size d_call v_call cdr3_aa
TRBJ2-1 - - TRBV20-1 SAHEAATDNEQF
TRBJ2-5 - TRBD2 TRBV20-1 SARGLTLAASPETQY
TRBJ2-5 - - TRBV6-1 ASRSSGGGIQETQY
TRBJ2-2 - TRBD2 TRBV20-1 SANPGLAGTRELF
TRBJ2-1 few TRBD1 TRBV6-6 ASSPRTGGPPYNEQF
TRBJ1-1 - - TRBV25-1 ASSASEGNSEAF
- few TRBD1 TRBV7-2 ASSLAPRTGDEQY
TRBJ2-1 few TRBD2 TRBV2 ASRQRGAGGLCEQF
TRBJ2-1 - - TRBV6-2/TRBV6-3 ASSRHLHSPWDNEQF
TRBJ2-3 - - TRBV6-2/TRBV6-3 ASSRLKKTSTDTQY
TRBJ1-5 - - TRBV20-1 SAIWSGAGGDQPQH
TRBJ2-3 - TRBD2 TRBV4-3 ASNQDSLAGGTDTQY
TRBJ2-5 few TRBD2 TRBV20-1 SASSGGKKETQY
TRBJ1-5 - TRBD1 TRBV7-9 ASSLDRTGGNQPQH